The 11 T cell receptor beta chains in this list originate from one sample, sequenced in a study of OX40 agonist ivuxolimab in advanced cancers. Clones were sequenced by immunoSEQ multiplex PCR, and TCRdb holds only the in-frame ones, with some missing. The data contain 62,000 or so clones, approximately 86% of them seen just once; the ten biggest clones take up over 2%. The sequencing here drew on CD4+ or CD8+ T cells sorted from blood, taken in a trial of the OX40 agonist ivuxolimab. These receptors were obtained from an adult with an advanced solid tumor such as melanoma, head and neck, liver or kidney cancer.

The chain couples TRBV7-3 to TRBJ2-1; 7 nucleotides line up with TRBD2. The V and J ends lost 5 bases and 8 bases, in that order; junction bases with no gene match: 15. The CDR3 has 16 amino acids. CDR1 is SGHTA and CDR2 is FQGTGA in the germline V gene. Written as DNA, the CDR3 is TGTGCCAGCAGCCCCAGGGTGGCGGGAGTGGGGCATGAGCAGTTCTTC. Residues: CASSPRVAGVGHEQFF.

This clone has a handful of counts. The CDR3 DNA sequence: TGCAGCGTTTCGACAGGGGTGAATTACAATGAGCAGTTCTTC. It translates to CSVSTGVNYNEQFF. The chain combines TRBV29-1 with TRBJ2-1; 8 bases agree with TRBD1. Germline values: CDR1 SQVTM, CDR2 ANQGSEA. This CDR3 spans 14 amino acids. V was clipped by 5 bases and J by 4 bases; unmatched bases: 7.

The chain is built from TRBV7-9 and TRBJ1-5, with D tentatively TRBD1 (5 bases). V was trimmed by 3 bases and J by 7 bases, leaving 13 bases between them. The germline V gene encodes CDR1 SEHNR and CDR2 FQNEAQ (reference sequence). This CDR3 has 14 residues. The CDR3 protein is CASSFAGTGQPQHF. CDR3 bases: TGTGCCAGCAGCTTCGCAGGGACGGGGCAGCCCCAGCATTTT.

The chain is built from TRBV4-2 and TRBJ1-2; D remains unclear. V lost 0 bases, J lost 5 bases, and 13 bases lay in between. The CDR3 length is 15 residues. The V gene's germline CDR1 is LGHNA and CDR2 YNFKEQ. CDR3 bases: TGTGCCAGCAGCCAAGACCACATTCCCCAATATGGCTACACCTTC. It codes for CASSQDHIPQYGYTF.

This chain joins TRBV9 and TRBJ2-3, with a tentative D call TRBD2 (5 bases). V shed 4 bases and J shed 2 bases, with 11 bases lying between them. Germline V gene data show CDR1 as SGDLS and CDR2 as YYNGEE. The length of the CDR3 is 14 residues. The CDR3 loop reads CASSLLGLTDTQYF. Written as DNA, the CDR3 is TGTGCCAGCAGCCTACTAGGACTCACAGATACGCAGTATTTT.

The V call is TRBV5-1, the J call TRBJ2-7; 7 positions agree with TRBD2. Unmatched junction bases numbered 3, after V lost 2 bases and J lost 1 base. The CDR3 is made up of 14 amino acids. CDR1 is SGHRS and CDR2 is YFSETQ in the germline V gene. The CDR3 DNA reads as TGCGCCAGCAGCTTCTTAGCGGGTTCCTACGAGCAGTACTTC. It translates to CASSFLAGSYEQYF.

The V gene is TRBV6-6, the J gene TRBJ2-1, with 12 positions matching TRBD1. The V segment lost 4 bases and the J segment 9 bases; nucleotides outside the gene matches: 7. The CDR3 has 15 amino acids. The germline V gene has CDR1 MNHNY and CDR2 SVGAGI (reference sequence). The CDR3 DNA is TGTGCCAGCAGTTCGTCTGGGACAGGGGGCAGTGAGCAGTTCTTC. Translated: CASSSSGTGGSEQFF.

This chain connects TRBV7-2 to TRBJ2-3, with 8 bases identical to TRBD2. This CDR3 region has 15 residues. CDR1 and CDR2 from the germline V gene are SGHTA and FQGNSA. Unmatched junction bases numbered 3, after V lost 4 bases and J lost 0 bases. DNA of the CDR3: TGTGCCAGCAGCTCCCCGGGGGGGAGCACAGATACGCAGTATTTT. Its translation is CASSSPGGSTDTQYF.

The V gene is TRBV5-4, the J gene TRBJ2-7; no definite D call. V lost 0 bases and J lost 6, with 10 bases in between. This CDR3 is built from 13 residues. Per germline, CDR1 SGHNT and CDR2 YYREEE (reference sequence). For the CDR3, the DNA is TGTGCCAGCAGCTTGGAAATCAAGGCCGAGCAGTACTTC. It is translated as CASSLEIKAEQYF.

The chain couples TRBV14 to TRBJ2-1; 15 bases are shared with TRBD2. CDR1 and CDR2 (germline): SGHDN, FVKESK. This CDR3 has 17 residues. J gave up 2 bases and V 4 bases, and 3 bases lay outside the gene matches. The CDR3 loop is CASSRTSGGDPYNEQFF. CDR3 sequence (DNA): TGTGCCAGCAGCCGGACTAGCGGGGGGGACCCCTACAATGAGCAGTTCTTC.

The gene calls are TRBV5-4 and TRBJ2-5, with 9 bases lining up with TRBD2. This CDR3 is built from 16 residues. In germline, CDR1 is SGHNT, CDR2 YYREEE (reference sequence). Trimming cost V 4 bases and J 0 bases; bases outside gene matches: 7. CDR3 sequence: CASSRPTSGNQETQYF. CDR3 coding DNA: TGTGCCAGCAGCAGACCGACTAGCGGTAACCAAGAGACCCAGTACTTC.